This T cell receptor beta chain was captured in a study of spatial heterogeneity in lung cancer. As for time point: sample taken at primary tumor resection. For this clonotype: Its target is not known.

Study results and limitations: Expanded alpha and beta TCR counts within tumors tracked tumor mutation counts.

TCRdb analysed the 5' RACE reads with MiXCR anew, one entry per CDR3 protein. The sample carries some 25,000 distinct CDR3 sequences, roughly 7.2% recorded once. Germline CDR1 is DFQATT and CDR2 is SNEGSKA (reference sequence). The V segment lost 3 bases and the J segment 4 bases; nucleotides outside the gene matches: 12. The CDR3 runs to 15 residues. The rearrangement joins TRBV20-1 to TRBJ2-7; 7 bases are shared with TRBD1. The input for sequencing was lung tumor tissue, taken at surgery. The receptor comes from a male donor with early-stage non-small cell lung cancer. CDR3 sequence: CSASGKTGTRYEQYF. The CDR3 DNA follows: TGCAGTGCTAGTGGTAAGACAGGGACAAGGTACGAGCAGTACTTC.